This TCR beta chain derives from a study of cytomegalovirus exposure and HLA in healthy donors. Germline assignment: CDR1 MNHEY and CDR2 SVGAGI. V was pared by 3 bases and J by 5 bases, with 16 bases between. The CDR3 runs 15 residues. Sequencing was performed with immunoSEQ multiplex PCR; in TCRdb, only in-frame clones are kept and a portion is missing. The table has approximately 210,000 clones, 70% to 90% seen once. On this clone: Its cognate antigen is unknown.

Overall study results and limits: TCR clusters originating in the first cohort tended to co-occur in the roughly 120 validation repertoires, according to a later analysis.

The chain recombines TRBV6-5 with TRBJ2-5; possibly TRBD2 for D (6 bases). The sequenced sample consisted of PBMCs. The sequence was obtained from a woman in her late teens or twenties in good health and CMV-seronegative. CDR3 nucleotides: TGTGCCAGCAGTTATGGTTCGGGAGAGGGTGAGACCCAGTACTTC. Translation gives CASSYGSGEGETQYF.